This TCR beta chain was sequenced in a study of radiotherapy plus CTLA-4 blockade in lung cancer. Study information: The study recorded objective responses in roughly 20% of patients and disease control in approximately 31%. Study-level results: Among blood TCR repertoires after radiotherapy plus ipilimumab, tumor-derived clones expanded.

Concerning this clone itself: Its specificity is not known.

Sequenced by immunoSEQ multiplex PCR; TCRdb stores in-frame clones only, minus some. There are roughly 66,000 clones in the sample; around 81% occur only once, and less than 5% lies in the top ten. Enrolled patients, whose metastatic non-small-cell lung cancer was chemo-refractory, received focal radiation plus CTLA-4 blockade with ipilimumab. This TCR was recovered from a human donor with non-small cell lung cancer who had a partial response to radiotherapy plus ipilimumab. The material sequenced was peripheral blood, taken from a patient treated with radiotherapy plus ipilimumab.

The chain's CDR3 is CASSSRELYEQYF. CDR3 DNA: TGCGCCAGCAGCTCTCGGGAGTTATACGAGCAGTACTTC. V gene TRBV5-1 combines with J gene TRBJ2-7; D might be TRBD2 (6 bases). CDR1 is SGHRS, CDR2 YFSETQ, per germline. The CDR3 runs 13 residues. Between the trimmed V and J ends, which lost 3 bases and 4 bases, there was a span of 11 bases. The whole variable domain, remainder taken from reference TRBV5-1 and TRBJ2-7, is KAGVTQTPRYLIKTRGQQVTLSCSPISGHRSVSWYQQTPGQGLQFLFEYFSETQRNKGNFPGRFSGRQFSNSRSEMNVSTLELGDSALYLCASSSRELYEQYFGPGTRLTVT.